This is a list of T cell receptor beta chains from one sample in a study of cytomegalovirus exposure and HLA in healthy donors. Assay used: immunoSEQ multiplex PCR; TCRdb lists only in-frame clones, some missing. The table shows approximately 100,000 clones, with around 79% occurring only once. The material sequenced was PBMCs. All receptors derive from a woman between 40 and 55 years old in good health and CMV-seronegative. Both conserved end residues are part of each CDR3. A D gene is named only where the DNA matches it firmly. Clone size is given for some rows only: seen once, a few or many times, or a class if the clone is expanded.

>TRBJ1-5|-|TRBV30|-
CAWSDREGQPQHF
TGTGCCTGGAGTGACAGGGAGGGTCAGCCCCAGCATTTT
>TRBJ1-6|few|TRBV6-9|-
CASSYWSGSPLHF
TGTGCCAGCAGTTATTGGTCGGGGTCACCCCTCCACTTT
>TRBJ1-4|once|TRBV7-8|TRBD1
CASSALDRGLGEKLFF
TGTGCCAGCAGCGCGTTAGACAGGGGGCTCGGTGAAAAACTGTTTTTT
>TRBJ1-1|once|TRBV12-2|-
CASRLSGGTEAFF
TGTGCAAGTCGCTTATCAGGGGGCACTGAAGCTTTCTTT
>TRBJ2-4|-|TRBV6-5|TRBD2
CASSYSGGAKNIQYF
TGTGCCAGCAGTTACTCGGGAGGGGCCAAAAACATTCAGTACTTC
>TRBJ2-7|-|TRBV6-1|TRBD2
CASTGLAGAYEQYF
TGTGCCAGCACTGGACTAGCGGGAGCCTACGAGCAGTACTTC
>TRBJ2-7|few|TRBV6-5|-
CASSYGQSYEQYF
TGTGCCAGCAGTTACGGACAGTCCTACGAGCAGTACTTC
>TRBJ1-5|once|TRBV4-2|-
CASSPDRDSNQPQHF
TGTGCCAGCAGCCCGGATCGGGATAGCAATCAGCCCCAGCATTTT
>TRBJ1-2|-|TRBV28|TRBD1
CASTGTVLYGYTF
TGTGCCAGTACCGGGACAGTCCTTTATGGCTACACCTTC
>TRBJ2-3|-|TRBV29-1|TRBD2
CSGGSGGGSTDTQYF
TGCAGCGGGGGATCGGGGGGGGGTAGCACAGATACGCAGTATTTT
>TRBJ2-3|-|TRBV7-2|-
CASSPGGWLTSTDTQYF
TGTGCCAGCAGCCCAGGGGGGTGGCTGACTAGCACAGATACGCAGTATTTT
>TRBJ1-2|-|TRBV5-4|TRBD1
CASSWGTGESYGYTF
TGTGCCAGCAGCTGGGGGACAGGGGAATCCTATGGCTACACCTTC
>TRBJ1-1|-|TRBV27|-
CASVQERDTEAFF
TGTGCCAGCGTGCAGGAGCGGGACACTGAAGCTTTCTTT
>TRBJ2-7|few|TRBV6-5|TRBD1
CASSVFRGPYEQYF
TGTGCCAGCAGTGTCTTCAGGGGGCCCTACGAGCAGTACTTC
>TRBJ2-3|-|TRBV6-4|TRBD2
CASSMTSGNTDTQYF
TGTGCCAGCAGTATGACTAGCGGGAACACAGATACGCAGTATTTT
>TRBJ2-7|-|TRBV6-6|-
CASKSPGTISYEQYF
TGTGCCAGCAAGTCCCCTGGCACGATCTCCTACGAGCAGTACTTC
>TRBJ2-1|-|TRBV19|TRBD2
CASSLTSGRATDEQFF
TGTGCCAGTAGCCTTACTAGCGGGAGGGCCACCGATGAGCAGTTCTTC
>TRBJ1-2|few|TRBV5-1|TRBD1
CASNEQGPPYGYTF
TGCGCCAGCAACGAACAGGGGCCGCCCTATGGCTACACCTTC
>TRBJ1-2|-|TRBV5-1|-
CASRLVTGNYGYTF
TGCGCCAGCAGATTAGTTACAGGGAACTATGGCTACACCTTC
>TRBJ1-5|-|TRBV18|-
CASSPPNQADQHF
TGTGCCAGCTCACCACCGAACCAAGCCGACCAGCATTTT
>TRBJ1-1|-|TRBV7-9|-
CASSSSGLGTEAFF
TGTGCCAGCAGCTCATCAGGGTTGGGGACTGAAGCTTTCTTT
>TRBJ2-7|-|TRBV5-1|TRBD1
CASSLDRGGEQYF
TGCGCCAGCAGCTTGGACAGGGGTGGCGAGCAGTACTTC
>TRBJ2-1|-|TRBV6-1|-
CASSERVVYNEQFF
TGTGCCAGCAGTGAGCGGGTGGTCTACAATGAGCAGTTCTTC
>TRBJ1-6|few|TRBV19|-
CASSIGSSYNSPLHF
TGTGCCAGTAGTATAGGGAGCTCCTATAATTCACCCCTCCACTTT
>TRBJ2-4|few|TRBV18|-
CASSPQRLTSEAKNIQYF
TGTGCCAGCTCACCACAGAGACTCACCAGCGAGGCCAAAAACATTCAGTACTTC
>TRBJ2-7|-|TRBV6-5|TRBD1
CASNDDRALSYEQYF
TGTGCCAGCAACGACGACAGGGCCCTCTCCTACGAGCAGTACTTC
>TRBJ1-5|-|TRBV29-1|-
CSVGLGGRQPQHF
TGCAGCGTTGGCCTGGGAGGTAGGCAGCCCCAGCATTTT
>TRBJ1-6|-|TRBV7-9|TRBD1
CASSSRDSRNSPLHF
TGTGCCAGCAGCTCTAGGGACAGCCGTAATTCACCCCTCCACTTT
>TRBJ2-2|-|TRBV2|-
CASRSVPGELFF
TGTGCCAGCAGGAGCGTCCCCGGGGAGCTGTTTTTT
>TRBJ2-2|-|TRBV7-2|-
CASSPARAGTGELFF
TGTGCCAGCAGCCCCGCGAGGGCAGGTACCGGGGAGCTGTTTTTT
>TRBJ1-2|-|TRBV11-2|-
CASSFSRNGNGYTF
TGTGCCAGCAGCTTCAGCAGGAACGGGAATGGCTACACCTTC
>TRBJ2-2|-|TRBV2|TRBD1
CASSESDRGYTGELFF
TGTGCCAGCAGCGAGAGCGACAGGGGTTACACCGGGGAGCTGTTTTTT
>TRBJ2-4|once|TRBV21-1|-
CASSKVLDRVIGAKNIQYF
TGTGCCAGCAGCAAAGTCCTCGACAGGGTAATTGGAGCCAAAAACATTCAGTACTTC
>TRBJ2-1|-|TRBV7-9|-
CASSHRLGRDEDEQFF
TGTGCCAGCAGCCATCGTCTAGGGCGGGACGAAGATGAGCAGTTCTTC
>TRBJ2-1|-|TRBV7-8|TRBD2
CASSLGIRTSVYNEQFF
TGTGCCAGCAGCTTAGGAATTCGGACTAGCGTGTACAATGAGCAGTTCTTC
>TRBJ2-1|-|TRBV5-1|-
CASSQTLAGTGNEQFF
TGCGCCAGCAGCCAAACACTAGCCGGTACGGGAAACGAGCAGTTCTTC
>TRBJ1-5|-|TRBV5-1|TRBD1
CASSLEGGSNQPQHF
TGCGCCAGCAGCTTGGAAGGGGGCTCAAATCAGCCCCAGCATTTT
>TRBJ2-3|-|TRBV9|TRBD2
CASSVEGLAGSSTDTQYF
TGTGCCAGCAGCGTAGAGGGACTAGCGGGGTCCTCAACAGATACGCAGTATTTT
>TRBJ2-1|few|TRBV7-3|TRBD1
CASSTSTGGYNEQFF
TGTGCCAGCAGCACCTCGACAGGGGGGTACAATGAGCAGTTCTTC
>TRBJ1-4|-|TRBV10-3|-
CAIRETGATNEKLFF
TGTGCCATCAGAGAAACGGGGGCAACTAATGAAAAACTGTTTTTT
>TRBJ1-2|-|TRBV9|-
CASSPGGYYGYTF
TGTGCCAGCAGCCCCGGGGGTTACTATGGCTACACCTTC
>TRBJ2-4|-|TRBV15|TRBD2
CATSRDRPGGLAKNIQYF
TGTGCCACCAGCAGAGACCGGCCGGGGGGGTTAGCCAAAAACATTCAGTACTTC
>TRBJ2-4|once|TRBV7-9|TRBD2
CASSLNSGGTIQYF
TGTGCCAGCAGCTTAAATAGCGGGGGAACTATTCAGTACTTC
>TRBJ2-3|once|TRBV5-1|TRBD2
CASSLGTSGRASDTQYF
TGCGCCAGCAGCTTGGGCACTAGCGGGAGGGCCTCAGATACGCAGTATTTT
>TRBJ2-3|-|TRBV5-1|TRBD2
CASSLSGRDTDTQYF
TGCGCCAGCAGCCTTAGTGGGAGGGATACAGATACGCAGTATTTT
>TRBJ2-3|-|TRBV4-2|-
CASSQDLGRSTDTQYF
TGTGCCAGCAGCCAAGATCTAGGGAGAAGCACAGATACGCAGTATTTT
>TRBJ2-1|few|TRBV7-3|TRBD2
CASSLMAGGPPNEQFF
TGTGCCAGCAGCTTAATGGCGGGGGGGCCCCCTAATGAGCAGTTCTTC
>TRBJ2-7|-|TRBV5-6|-
CASSLVSYEQYF
TGTGCCAGCAGCCTAGTCAGCTACGAGCAGTACTTC
>TRBJ1-3|-|TRBV28|-
CASSPPGRAGNTIYF
TGTGCCAGCAGTCCCCCCGGCAGGGCTGGAAACACCATATATTTT
>TRBJ2-3|-|TRBV29-1|TRBD1
CSVDRGADTQYF
TGCAGCGTGGACAGGGGGGCAGATACGCAGTATTTT
>TRBJ1-3|-|TRBV6-5|-
CASRDTLSGNTIYF
TGTGCCAGCAGAGACACCCTCTCTGGAAACACCATATATTTT
>TRBJ2-5|-|TRBV5-1|-
CASREGFGASAKETQYF
TGCGCCTCCCGCGAGGGATTCGGGGCTAGCGCCAAAGAGACCCAGTACTTC
>TRBJ2-5|-|TRBV28|-
CASSLSGFSGQETQYF
TGTGCCAGCAGTTTATCTGGATTTAGCGGCCAAGAGACCCAGTACTTC
>TRBJ2-5|-|TRBV7-6|TRBD1
CASSLWGQGKETQYF
TGTGCCAGCAGCTTGTGGGGACAGGGTAAAGAGACCCAGTACTTC
>TRBJ1-1|few|TRBV6-5|TRBD1
CASSRDRNTEAFF
TGTGCCAGCAGCCGGGACAGGAACACTGAAGCTTTCTTT
>TRBJ2-1|-|TRBV7-9|TRBD2
CASSPPTSGGFYNEQFF
TGTGCCAGCAGTCCCCCCACTAGCGGGGGATTCTACAATGAGCAGTTCTTC
>TRBJ1-5|-|TRBV4-1|TRBD1
CASSQGTGGFRGNQPQHF
TGCGCCAGCAGCCAAGGGACAGGGGGTTTCAGAGGCAATCAGCCCCAGCATTTT
>TRBJ2-7|-|TRBV19|TRBD1
CASSDRAYEQYF
TGTGCCAGTTCGGACAGGGCCTACGAGCAGTACTTC
>TRBJ1-3|-|TRBV7-9|-
CSSSLAMTGPGNTIYF
TGTTCCAGCAGCTTAGCGATGACAGGTCCTGGAAACACCATATATTTT
>TRBJ2-7|-|TRBV7-9|-
CASSARRTGLEQYF
TGTGCCAGCAGCGCCCGCCGGACTGGGCTCGAGCAGTACTTC